These 28 T cell receptor beta chains originate from one sample sequenced in a study of T cell responses to AZD1222 COVID-19 vaccine (dated by TCRdb to the early 2020s). Library preparation used the immunoSEQ multiplex PCR assay. TCRdb limited this immuneACCESS table to in-frame rearrangements with V and J called. A share of clones is missing; checked studies link under half to unresolved V genes, and the rest is unexplained. The sample table contains about 66,000 clones; only one count was recorded for roughly 84% of them. Around 16% of the sample is held by the ten biggest clonotypes. The time point label on this specimen signifies: baseline before first vaccination. The material sequenced was peripheral blood, taken on day 0 of AZD1222 vaccination. The receptors were gathered from an adult in good health.

V gene TRBV7-2 combines with J gene TRBJ2-7; 7 bases are shared with TRBD2. This CDR3 region has 17 residues. Germline CDR1 reads SGHTA; CDR2 reads FQGNSA. The V and J ends lost 3 bases and 3 bases, in that order; junction bases with no gene match: 14. The CDR3 nucleotides read TGTGCCAGCAGCTTGGGAGCAGGGATCGGGGGGTACTACGAGCAGTACTTC. This codes for CASSLGAGIGGYYEQYF.

The V gene is TRBV5-1, the J gene TRBJ1-4, with a tentative D call TRBD1 (5 bases). The V and J ends lost 3 bases and 7 bases respectively, with 19 bases between them. CDR3 length equals 16 residues. Germline loops: CDR1 SGHRS, CDR2 YFSETQ. The CDR3 DNA is TGCGCCAGCAGCTCCGGGACCCGAGGCGAGACTGAAAAACTGTTTTTT. It translates to CASSSGTRGETEKLFF. Using reference TRBV5-1 and TRBJ1-4 for the parts outside the CDR3, the full variable domain is KAGVTQTPRYLIKTRGQQVTLSCSPISGHRSVSWYQQTPGQGLQFLFEYFSETQRNKGNFPGRFSGRQFSNSRSEMNVSTLELGDSALYLCASSSGTRGETEKLFFGSGTQLSVL.

The chain joins TRBV30 to TRBJ1-2; D is ambiguous. The CDR3 is made up of 11 amino acids. The ends were cut back, 2 bases at V and 7 bases at J, with 8 bases in the middle. Per germline, CDR1 GTSNPN and CDR2 SVGIG (reference sequence). CDR3 nucleotide sequence: TGTGCCTGGAGTCCTGGCACTGGCTACACCTTC. Protein: CAWSPGTGYTF. The whole variable domain, filled in from reference TRBV30 and TRBJ1-2, reads SQTIHQWPATLVQPVGSPLSLECTVEGTSNPNLYWYRQAAGRGLQLLFYSVGIGQISSEVPQNLSASRPQDRQFILSSKKLLLSDSGFYLCAWSPGTGYTFGSGTRLTVV.

The J gene is TRBJ1-1, the V gene TRBV24-1, with D maybe TRBD1 (6 bases). The germline V gene has CDR1 KGHDR and CDR2 SFDVKD. The CDR3 has 16 residues. With 6 bases removed from V and 6 bases from J, the gap between germline ends came to 22 bases. The CDR3 DNA sequence: TGTGCCACCAGTTTCTGTCGGGGGCAGGTGAGCGCTGAAGCTTTCTTT. Translating gives CATSFCRGQVSAEAFF.

This rearrangement joins TRBV5-1 to TRBJ1-2, with D unresolved. The length of the CDR3 is 15 residues. The V gene's germline CDR1 is SGHRS and CDR2 YFSETQ. Trimming pared 1 base from V and 3 bases from J, leaving 13 bases between. CDR3 loop: CASSLFFRADYGYTF. Here the CDR3 DNA reads TGCGCCAGCAGCTTGTTTTTTCGTGCTGACTATGGCTACACCTTC.

V gene TRBV9 combines with J gene TRBJ1-5, with a tentative D call TRBD1 (5 bases). The germline V and J ends were trimmed by 3 bases and 4 bases, with 8 bases remaining between them. The CDR3 totals 13 residues. Germline V gene sequence: CDR1 SGDLS, CDR2 YYNGEE. The CDR3, as DNA: TGTGCCAGCAGCGCCACAGGAAATCAGCCCCAGCATTTT. Translating gives CASSATGNQPQHF.

V gene TRBV5-5 combines with J gene TRBJ1-2, with D perhaps TRBD1 (5 bases). Trimming took off 3 bases at V and 4 bases at J, with 7 bases between the two ends. The CDR3 has 12 amino acids. Per germline, CDR1 SGHKS and CDR2 YYEKEE (reference sequence). DNA for the CDR3: TGTGCCAGCAGCTCAGACAGCTATGGCTACACCTTC. Its protein product is CASSSDSYGYTF.

The chain recombines TRBV7-3 with TRBJ2-2; perhaps TRBD1 as D (5 bases). V shed 0 bases and J shed 6 bases, with 14 bases lying between them. This CDR3 contains 16 residues. Per the germline V gene, CDR1 is SGHTA and CDR2 is FQGTGA. The CDR3 loop is CASSLTARAGSGELFF. For the CDR3, the DNA is TGTGCCAGCAGCTTAACGGCCAGGGCAGGGTCCGGGGAGCTGTTTTTT.

This clone is a singleton in its sample. This chain connects TRBV11-1 to TRBJ1-1, with D unclear. The V gene lost 5 bases and the J gene lost 5 bases, with 9 bases spanning the gap. CDR1 is SGHAT and CDR2 is FQDESV in the germline V gene (reference sequence). The CDR3 runs 12 residues. This CDR3 reads CASSRGTTEAFF. CDR3 nucleotide sequence: TGTGCCAGCAGCCGGGGAACGACTGAAGCTTTCTTT.

This sequence joins TRBV25-1 and TRBJ2-3; 9 nucleotides align to TRBD1. The length of the CDR3 is 15 residues. The ends lost 2 bases at V and 3 bases at J; junction bases unmatched: 3. CDR1 MGHDK and CDR2 SYGVNS come from the germline V gene. CDR3 sequence: CASSETGGLTDTQYF. The CDR3 region has the DNA TGTGCCAGCAGTGAAACAGGGGGCCTTACAGATACGCAGTATTTT.

A remark on this clone: The same CDR3 also results from other DNA sequences found in this sample. J is TRBJ1-1 and V is TRBV15; no clear D. Germline V gene sequence: CDR1 LNHNV, CDR2 YYDKDF (reference sequence). V was trimmed by 3 bases and J by 3 bases, leaving 5 bases between them. The CDR3 is 12 residues long. The CDR3 DNA follows: TGTGCCACCAGCAGTGGTTACACTGAAGCTTTCTTT. Protein: CATSSGYTEAFF.

This clone was counted a single time. This chain uses TRBV20-1 with TRBJ1-3; D gene uncertain. Deletions cut 3 bases from V and 0 bases from J, with 12 bases between. The CDR3 loop spans 15 amino acids. CDR1 DFQATT and CDR2 SNEGSKA come from the germline V gene (reference sequence). The CDR3 DNA reads TGCAGTGCTAGTTCAACGCTACTCTCTGGAAACACCATATATTTT. This codes for CSASSTLLSGNTIYF.

This chain uses TRBV5-6 with TRBJ1-1, with D unresolved. The CDR3 length is 14 residues. Trimming removed 0 bases at V and 11 bases at J, with 17 bases between. Germline lookup yields CDR1 SGHDT and CDR2 YYEEEE. The CDR3 bases are TGTGCCAGCAGCTTGGAGTTTGCGGGAAGTGGGGCTTTCTTT. This translates into CASSLEFAGSGAFF.

The chain carries TRBV6-1 and TRBJ1-2, with 8 bases matching TRBD1. Germline V gives CDR1 MNHNS, CDR2 SASEGT. CDR3 length: 14 residues. V lost 3 bases, J lost 4 bases, and 4 bases stayed unmatched. The CDR3 nucleotides are TGTGCCAGCAGTGATGGACAGGGTGTCTATGGCTACACCTTC. This codes for CASSDGQGVYGYTF.

The rearrangement joins TRBV27 to TRBJ1-1, with 7 bases lining up with TRBD1. V lost 3 bases to trimming and J lost 4 bases; unmatched junction nucleotides: 8. CDR1 MNHEY and CDR2 SMNVEV come from the germline V gene (reference sequence). This CDR3 contains 15 residues. In nucleotides, the CDR3 is TGTGCCAGCAGTTTCGTACCGACAGGGAGCACTGAAGCTTTCTTT. Its translation: CASSFVPTGSTEAFF.

This clone showed up just once. The chain carries TRBV6-5 and TRBJ1-2; 7 nucleotides align to TRBD1. The trim removed 0 bases at V and 7 bases at J, leaving 8 bases unmatched. Looked up from germline, CDR1 is MNHEY and CDR2 is SVGAGI. CDR3 length: 15 amino acids. The CDR3: CASSYSPRQGRGYTF. DNA of the CDR3: TGTGCCAGCAGTTACTCCCCTCGACAGGGACGTGGCTACACCTTC.

The rearrangement joins TRBV6-2 or TRBV6-3 to TRBJ2-2, with D perhaps TRBD2 (5 bases). Germline V CDR1 and CDR2: MNHEY, SVGEGT. Trimming removed 0 bases at V and 3 bases at J, with 5 bases between. The CDR3 contains 14 residues. The CDR3 sequence: CASSYSDYTGELFF. Written as DNA, the CDR3 is TGTGCCAGCAGTTACTCGGACTACACCGGGGAGCTGTTTTTT.

The chain links TRBV5-6 to TRBJ2-3, with D hard to call. V was cut by 0 bases and J by 9 bases, with 20 bases left in between. The length of the CDR3 is 16 residues. Per germline, CDR1 SGHDT and CDR2 YYEEEE. CDR3 region: CASSLGAPSTAFTQYF. The CDR3 DNA reads as TGTGCCAGCAGCTTGGGGGCCCCATCGACGGCCTTCACGCAGTATTTT.

The chain recombines TRBV4-3 with TRBJ2-3, with TRBD1 matching 9 bases. The CDR3 has 15 amino acids. The germline V gene has CDR1 LGHNA and CDR2 YSLEER. V lost 4 bases, J lost 3 bases, and 5 bases stayed unmatched. The CDR3 nucleotides are TGCGCCAGCAGCCTACAGGGGGCGCGGACAGATACGCAGTATTTT. This translates into CASSLQGARTDTQYF.

This sequence joins TRBV6-5 and TRBJ1-2, with D uncertain. V was shortened by 2 bases and J by 1 base, with 5 bases between the two germline ends. From germline, CDR1 is MNHEY and CDR2 SVGAGI. The CDR3 consists of 13 residues. The CDR3 spells CASSYGNNYGYTF. DNA of the CDR3: TGTGCCAGCAGTTACGGCAATAACTATGGCTACACCTTC.

This sequence joins TRBV29-1 and TRBJ1-1; D remains ambiguous. Germline V gene sequence: CDR1 SQVTM, CDR2 ANQGSEA. With 4 bases removed from V and 2 bases from J, the gap between germline ends came to 17 bases. The CDR3 is made up of 15 amino acids. The CDR3 nucleotides are TGCAGCGTTGCCTGGGAGTGGCAGGTAAACACTGAAGCTTTCTTT. Its protein is CSVAWEWQVNTEAFF.

The chain uses TRBV9 and TRBJ2-7; D remains unclear. This CDR3 has 12 amino acids. Germline CDR1 is SGDLS and CDR2 is YYNGEE. V lost 2 bases, J lost 3 bases, and 6 bases lay in between. CDR3 bases: TGTGCCAGCAGCGTTCAACACTACGAGCAGTACTTC. Its protein product is CASSVQHYEQYF.

The gene calls are TRBV29-1 and TRBJ1-1; the D is unclear. The CDR3 runs to 11 residues. Per the germline V gene, CDR1 is SQVTM and CDR2 is ANQGSEA. Trimming took off 6 bases at V and 0 bases at J, with 5 bases between the two ends. The CDR3 coding sequence is TGCAGCGTGGGGTTGAACACTGAAGCTTTCTTT. Translated, it gives CSVGLNTEAFF.

This rearrangement joins TRBV2 to TRBJ2-3; D unclear. The V end lost 0 bases, the J end lost 7 bases, and 11 bases lay between the germline ends. The length of the CDR3 is 14 residues. Germline assignment: CDR1 SNHLY and CDR2 FYNNEI. The CDR3 DNA follows: TGTGCCAGCAGTGAAGCGGTAGGTGGGAATACGCAGTATTTT. Translating gives CASSEAVGGNTQYF.

The V and J genes are TRBV27 and TRBJ2-4, with 7 nucleotides matching TRBD1. This CDR3 is built from 14 residues. Trimming took 5 bases from V and 6 from J; bases not matched to a gene: 7. Germline V gene lookup returns CDR1 MNHEY and CDR2 SMNVEV (reference sequence). CDR3 loop: CASSTPTGLNIQYF. The CDR3 DNA sequence: TGTGCCAGCAGTACTCCGACAGGGCTAAACATTCAGTACTTC.

To note about this clone: The junction differs from germline at one of its ends, possibly a read error. CDR3 amino acids: CANSGSSGGIGQYF. The CDR3 DNA is TGCGCCAACAGTGGATCGAGCGGGGGGATCGGGCAGTACTTC. The chain recombines TRBV10-2 with TRBJ2-7; TRBD2 aligns across 9 bases. The CDR3 extends over 14 amino acids. Germline CDR1 WSHSY, CDR2 SAAADI.

As DNA, the CDR3 is TGTGCCAGCAGCTTACGGGCAGCTGGGGCCAACGTCCTGACTTTC. Its protein is CASSLRAAGANVLTF. The J gene is TRBJ2-6, the V gene TRBV7-2; no definite D call. V gave up 2 bases and J gave up 2 bases, with 7 bases separating them. Germline V CDR1 and CDR2: SGHTA, FQGNSA. The CDR3 contains 15 residues. Using reference TRBV7-2 and TRBJ2-6 for the parts outside the CDR3, the full variable domain is GAGVSQSPSNKVTEKGKDVELRCDPISGHTALYWYRQSLGQGLEFLIYFQGNSAPDKSGLPSDRFSAERTGGSVSTLTIQRTQQEDSAVYLCASSLRAAGANVLTFGAGSRLTVL.

The V call is TRBV29-1, the J call TRBJ1-2, with D hard to call. The V gene's germline CDR1 is SQVTM and CDR2 ANQGSEA. Trimming left V 0 bases short and J 4 bases short, with 9 bases between. The CDR3 has 13 amino acids. As DNA, the CDR3 is TGCAGCGTTGAAGATCAGAGCCTCTATGGCTACACCTTC. This translates into CSVEDQSLYGYTF. Filled out from reference TRBV29-1 and TRBJ1-2, the complete variable domain reads SAVISQKPSRDICQRGTSLTIQCQVDSQVTMMFWYRQQPGQSLTLIATANQGSEATYESGFVIDKFPISRPNLTFSTLTVSNMSPEDSSIYLCSVEDQSLYGYTFGSGTRLTVV.